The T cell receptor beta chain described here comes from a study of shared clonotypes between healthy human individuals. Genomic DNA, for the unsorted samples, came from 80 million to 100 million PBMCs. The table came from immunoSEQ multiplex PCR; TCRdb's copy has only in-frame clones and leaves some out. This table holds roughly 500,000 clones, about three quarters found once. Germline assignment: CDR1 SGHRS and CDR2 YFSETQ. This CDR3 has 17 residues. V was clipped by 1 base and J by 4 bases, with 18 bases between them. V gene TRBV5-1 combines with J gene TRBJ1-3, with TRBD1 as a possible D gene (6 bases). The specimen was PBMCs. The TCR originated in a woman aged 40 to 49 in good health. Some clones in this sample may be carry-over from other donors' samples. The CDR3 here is CASSLFSRGRTGNTIYF. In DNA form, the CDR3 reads TGCGCCAGCAGCTTGTTTAGCAGGGGCCGAACGGGAAACACCATATATTTT.